This T cell receptor (beta chain) was obtained from a study of CD8+CD57+ T cells in acquired aplastic anemia. At the level of the study: Mean yield of DNA from sorted CD4+ and CD8+ cells was 3 to 3.5 ug. Study outcomes and limitations: The CD8+ Simpson's diversity of patients and controls was not significantly different. Sharing between patients and controls was observed for twenty-nine CD8+ CDR3 sequences.

Flow cytometry had shown expanded CD8+CD57+ cells in the patients chosen for sequencing. Prior therapy had not been administered to any patient at the time of blood sampling. The TCR beta profiling, which covered VDJ combination and CDR3 sequence, was carried out using genomic DNA as the template. One entry per CDR3 protein, called by TCRdb with MiXCR from the reads. The table has 150,000 or so distinct CDR3 sequences, 40% to 65% seen once. Trimming removed 1 base from V and 5 bases from J, with 4 bases in between. This CDR3 has 12 amino acids. In germline, CDR1 is SGHDN, CDR2 FVKESK. As concerns this clonotype: Antigen unknown.

The sample taken for sequencing was sorted CD4+, CD8+, or CD8+CD57+ T cells (not recorded which) from PBMCs. The chain combines TRBV14 with TRBJ2-3; D gene ambiguous. This sequence was found in a human donor with aplastic anemia. This chain's CDR3 is CASSQGRDTQYF. CDR3 nucleotides: TGTGCCAGCAGCCAAGGAAGAGATACGCAGTATTTT.